Listed below are T cell receptor beta chains from one sample, sequenced in a study of cytomegalovirus exposure and HLA in healthy donors. The method was immunoSEQ multiplex PCR; TCRdb's version includes in-frame clones alone and lacks a portion of them. The profile shows 35,000 to 40,000 clones, about 53% of them singletons. Specimen: PBMCs. The receptors here all came from a woman in her thirties or forties in good health and CMV-seropositive. Both conserved end residues are part of each CDR3. Fields, in order: D gene, J gene, V gene, clone size, CDR3 protein, CDR3 DNA. A D gene is named only where the DNA matches it firmly. Only some rows state a clone size, as once, few, many or a class for expanded clones.

NA | TRBJ1-1 | TRBV30 | few | CAWSVLVPFF | TGTGCCTGGAGTGTGTTAGTCCCTTTCTTT
TRBD1 | TRBJ2-7 | TRBV29-1 | NA | CSVEGPRDRGLYEQYF | TGCAGCGTTGAAGGGCCCCGGGACAGGGGACTCTACGAGCAGTACTTC
NA | TRBJ2-5 | TRBV28 | NA | CASSSQGLRETQYF | TGTGCCAGCAGTTCACAGGGATTAAGGGAGACCCAGTACTTC
NA | TRBJ1-1 | TRBV7-8 | few | CASGSSHEAFF | TGTGCCTCCGGGAGTTCACACGAAGCTTTCTTT
TRBD1 | TRBJ2-2 | TRBV2 | NA | CASRRAGTGVTGELFF | TGTGCCAGCAGGAGGGCCGGGACAGGGGTCACCGGGGAGCTGTTTTTT
TRBD2 | TRBJ2-5 | TRBV25-1 | few | CASRDGGVETQYF | TGTGCCAGCAGGGACGGGGGGGTGGAGACCCAGTACTTC
NA | TRBJ1-2 | TRBV11-2 | NA | CASSSVGNYGYTF | TGTGCCAGCAGTTCAGTCGGGAACTATGGCTACACCTTC
TRBD2 | TRBJ2-7 | TRBV11-3 | NA | CASSPPGLAVYEQYF | TGTGCCAGCAGCCCGCCGGGACTAGCAGTCTACGAGCAGTACTTC
NA | TRBJ1-1 | TRBV7-2 | NA | CASSSPVHTEAFF | TGTGCCAGCAGCTCGCCGGTCCACACTGAAGCTTTCTTT
TRBD1 | TRBJ1-1 | TRBV5-5 | NA | CASSFTGGTEAFF | TGTGCCAGCAGCTTCACAGGGGGGACTGAAGCTTTCTTT
NA | TRBJ1-3 | TRBV5-6 | NA | CASSLVRGFSGNTIYF | TGTGCCAGCAGCTTGGTACGGGGGTTTAGTGGAAACACCATATATTTT
NA | TRBJ2-5 | TRBV11-1 | NA | CASSRSSQETQYF | TGTGCCAGCAGCCGGAGCTCCCAAGAGACCCAGTACTTC
TRBD1 | TRBJ2-7 | TRBV6-5 | NA | CASRAGGNSYEQYF | TGTGCCAGCAGGGCAGGGGGTAACAGCTACGAGCAGTACTTC
NA | TRBJ2-3 | TRBV5-1 | NA | CASSRNTASTGGPDTQYF | TGCGCCAGCAGTCGAAATACCGCGTCGACAGGCGGACCAGATACGCAGTATTTT
TRBD2 | TRBJ2-3 | TRBV5-1 | NA | CASSRTSGAGDTQYF | TGCGCCAGCAGCAGGACTAGCGGGGCGGGGGATACGCAGTATTTT
TRBD2 | TRBJ2-1 | TRBV6-5 | NA | CASGSGSYNEQFF | TGTGCCAGCGGTAGCGGGAGCTACAATGAGCAGTTCTTC
NA | TRBJ2-5 | TRBV9 | NA | CASSVATGSWETQYF | TGTGCCAGCAGCGTAGCTACGGGGTCTTGGGAGACCCAGTACTTC
TRBD2 | TRBJ2-3 | TRBV9 | NA | CASSPERGGTDTQYF | TGTGCCAGCAGCCCCGAGCGGGGGGGCACAGATACGCAGTATTTT
TRBD1 | TRBJ1-1 | TRBV30 | once | CAWSRDRFTEAFF | TGTGCCTGGTCCCGGGACAGGTTTACTGAAGCTTTCTTT
NA | TRBJ2-1 | TRBV6-1 | NA | CASSRTQSYNEQFF | TGTGCCAGCAGCCGGACACAGTCGTACAATGAGCAGTTCTTC
NA | TRBJ1-1 | TRBV4-2 | once | CASSQAHRDTEAFF | TGTGCCAGCAGCCAAGCCCACAGGGACACTGAAGCTTTCTTT